This T cell receptor (beta chain) was recorded in a study of blood T cell repertoires in COVID-19. Turning to the study itself: The samples span acute and convalescent COVID-19 from the United States, Italy and Spain.

J gave up 7 bases and V 0 bases, and 6 bases lay outside the gene matches. The germline V gene encodes CDR1 GTSNPN and CDR2 SVGIG (reference sequence). The CDR3 length is 14 residues. During active infection, Seattle patients enrolled and were then monitored through disease. Original methodology: Reference gene primer amplification gave estimated nucleated cell counts. Using immunoSEQ multiplex PCR, the repertoire was profiled, and TCRdb retains in-frame clones only, with some absent. V and J calls and clone size follow that table, whereas D and trimming were derived from the DNA. This table holds about 300,000 clones, around nine tenths found once.

V gene TRBV30 combines with J gene TRBJ2-1, with TRBD2 matching 7 bases. This receptor was taken from a woman between 25 and 40 years old with COVID-19, enrolled during active disease. Sequenced sample: peripheral blood. CDR3 sequence reads: CAWSVGLAANEQFF. In nucleotides, the CDR3 is TGTGCCTGGAGTGTTGGCCTAGCGGCTAATGAGCAGTTCTTC. The full variable domain, with the rest looked up from reference TRBV30 and TRBJ2-1, is SQTIHQWPATLVQPVGSPLSLECTVEGTSNPNLYWYRQAAGRGLQLLFYSVGIGQISSEVPQNLSASRPQDRQFILSSKKLLLSDSGFYLCAWSVGLAANEQFFGPGTRLTVL.